This entry is about one T cell receptor (beta chain). The data stem from a study of blood T cell repertoires in COVID-19. Between the trimmed V and J ends, which lost 1 base and 1 base, there was a span of 5 bases. The CDR3 totals 15 residues. Germline V gene data show CDR1 as LGHDT and CDR2 as YNNKEL (reference sequence). Using immunoSEQ multiplex PCR, the repertoire was profiled, and TCRdb retains in-frame clones only, with some absent. The data contain around 150,000 clones, around 84% of them seen just once; the ten biggest clones take up 1.1%. This sequence originates from a middle-aged man with acute or convalescent COVID-19. The V gene is TRBV3-1 (or the pseudogene TRBV3-2), the J gene TRBJ2-6; D not certain. The material sequenced was peripheral blood. The CDR3 reads CASSQAGSGANVLTF. In DNA form, the CDR3 reads TGTGCCAGCAGCCAAGCCGGGTCTGGGGCCAACGTCCTGACTTTC.